This T cell receptor beta chain was found in a study of CD8 T cells in Susac syndrome. The CDR3 runs to 13 residues. V shed 9 bases and J shed 6 bases, with 18 bases lying between them. Germline values: CDR1 LGHDT, CDR2 YNNKEL (reference sequence). An amount of RNA that ranged from about 0.45 to 1 ug was reverse transcribed with random hexamers. One entry per CDR3 protein results from TCRdb running MiXCR on the immunoSEQ multiplex PCR reads. The sample lists more than 150,000 distinct CDR3 sequences; around 95% were seen once. This clonotype was sampled from a human donor with multiple sclerosis. The gene calls are TRBV3-1 and TRBJ2-7; D perhaps matches TRBD1 (6 bases). Sequencing was performed on CD8+ T cells from PBMCs. The CDR3 here is CASLMTGNGEQYF. For the CDR3, the DNA is TGTGCCAGTCTGATGACAGGAAACGGCGAGCAGTACTTC.